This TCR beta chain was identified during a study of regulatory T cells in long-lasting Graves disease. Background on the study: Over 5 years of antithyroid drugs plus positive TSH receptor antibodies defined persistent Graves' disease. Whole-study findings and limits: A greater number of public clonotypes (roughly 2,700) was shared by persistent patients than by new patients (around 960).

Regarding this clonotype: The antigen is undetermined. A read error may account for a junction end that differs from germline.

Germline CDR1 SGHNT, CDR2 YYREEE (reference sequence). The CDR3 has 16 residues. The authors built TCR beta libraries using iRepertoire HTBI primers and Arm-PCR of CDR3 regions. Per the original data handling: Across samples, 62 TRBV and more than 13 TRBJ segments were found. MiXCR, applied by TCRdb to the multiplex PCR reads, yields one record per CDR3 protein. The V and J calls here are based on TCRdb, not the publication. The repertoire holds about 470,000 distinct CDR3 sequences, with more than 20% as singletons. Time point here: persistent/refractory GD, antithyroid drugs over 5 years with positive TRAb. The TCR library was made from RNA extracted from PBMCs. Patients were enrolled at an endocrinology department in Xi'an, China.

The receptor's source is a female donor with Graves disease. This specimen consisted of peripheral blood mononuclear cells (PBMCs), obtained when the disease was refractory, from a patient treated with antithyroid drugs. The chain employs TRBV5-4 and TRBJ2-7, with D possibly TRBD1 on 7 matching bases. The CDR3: CASSLVGGTVGKTERF. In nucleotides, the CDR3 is TGTGCCAGCAGCTTGGTTGGGGGGACAGTGGGGAAAACGGAGCGCTTC.